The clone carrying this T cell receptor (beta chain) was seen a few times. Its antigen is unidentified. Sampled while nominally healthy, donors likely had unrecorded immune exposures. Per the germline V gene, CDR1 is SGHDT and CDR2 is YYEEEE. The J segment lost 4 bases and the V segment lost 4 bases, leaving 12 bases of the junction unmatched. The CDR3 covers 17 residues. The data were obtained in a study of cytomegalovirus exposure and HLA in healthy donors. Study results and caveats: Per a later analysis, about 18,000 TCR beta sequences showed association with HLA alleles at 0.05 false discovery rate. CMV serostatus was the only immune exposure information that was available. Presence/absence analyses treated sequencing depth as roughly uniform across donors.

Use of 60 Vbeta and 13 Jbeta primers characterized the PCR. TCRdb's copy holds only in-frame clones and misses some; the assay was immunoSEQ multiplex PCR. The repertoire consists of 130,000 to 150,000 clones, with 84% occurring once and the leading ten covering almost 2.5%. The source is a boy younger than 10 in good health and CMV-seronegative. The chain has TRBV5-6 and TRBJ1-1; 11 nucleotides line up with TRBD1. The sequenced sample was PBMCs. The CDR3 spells CASSEVGGTGGFTEAFF. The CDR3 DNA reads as TGTGCCAGCAGCGAGGTCGGCGGGACAGGGGGTTTCACTGAAGCTTTCTTT.